This T cell receptor beta chain was captured in a study of T cell responses to AZD1222 COVID-19 vaccine (dated by TCRdb to 2020 to 2023). Turning to the overall study: AZD1222 recipients whose second dose came at about 4 weeks and those whose second dose came at about 12 weeks were combined into one group, since spike-specific TCR depth and breadth did not differ between the two schedules. A total of about 230 trial participants underwent TCR sequencing, of whom around 200 received two doses of AZD1222 and around 26 received two doses of the MenACWY control vaccine. Trial participants were enrolled into age subgroups of 18-55, 56-69 and 70-plus years, which contained around 140, 26 and 57 TCR-sequenced participants, respectively.

On the study overall, not on this receptor specifically: The whole spike protein was spanned by vaccine-associated CD4 TCRs, and dominant responses were seen in regions 160-218 and 743-854. Participants were mostly white British, with more females than males. The authors suggested clonal diversity may have been underestimated. Because no samples from the day 14 peak response were available, repertoires could be characterized only after the peak T cell response. The 56-69-year group was small, and its depth increase did not reach significance, likely because of low power. Conclusions about previously exposed vaccinees were limited because only six or seven AZD1222 recipients were SARS-CoV-2 seropositive at baseline. A significant rise in spike-specific TCR breadth and depth was observed after two AZD1222 doses relative to day 0 and relative to MenACWY recipients. Reportedly, almost half of the unique spike-specific TCRs recognized epitopes lying outside the regions that are mutated in the B.1.351 and B.1.1.7 variants.

This specimen's time point label, interpreted: baseline before first vaccination. Vaccinee samples came from UK trials COV001 and COV002, including a single-blind randomized controlled phase 2/3 trial of AZD1222 (ChAdOx1 nCoV-19) in healthy adults. Trial participant PBMC samples were collected at day 0 and day 28 after the second dose for TCRbeta chain sequencing. For this clone: It lacks a known antigen. No base quality values were provided; no much bigger clone lies one nucleotide off.

The germline V gene (reference sequence) yields SEHNR for CDR1 and FQNEAQ for CDR2. Trimming takes 5 bases off V and 5 bases off J; junction bases not matched to a gene: 11. The CDR3 holds 15 amino acids from the cysteine to the phenylalanine. This entry keeps only the CDR3 DNA: 45 bases, framed from base 1. The CDR3 regions of human TCRbeta chains were analyzed by immunosequencing. The original pipeline was this. TCRs in the repertoires were compared against a reference library of SARS-CoV-2-specific TCRs that had been generated with the MIRA antigen-specificity platform. Breadth was defined as the fraction of unique TCRs that were SARS-CoV-2-associated. Depth was defined as the fraction of total T cells that were SARS-CoV-2-associated. Each spike-specific TCR was assigned to its reactive spike region and to a CD4 or CD8 class using the MIRA data. Log10-transformed breadth and depth values were compared by one-way ANOVA with Sidak's multiple comparisons tests. TCRdb retrieved this table from immuneACCESS and kept in-frame rearrangements only. Not all clones are present; in checked studies, unresolved V genes account for under half, and no reason is known for the remainder. D and trimming were read from the DNA, whereas the V and J calls and clone size are those reported in that table. A total of around 160,000 clones appear in this sample, around nine tenths of them only once. Around 5.2% of the sample lies in the top ten.

This sequence uses TRBV7-9 and TRBJ1-1; 7 middle bases align to TRBD1. This receptor was taken from an adult in good health. The specimen was peripheral blood, collected on day 0 of AZD1222 vaccination. The sequence in DNA is TGTGCCAGCAGCGCCCGACAGGGTCCGGGTACTGAAGCTTTCTTT. Translated, this is CASSARQGPGTEAFF.